The 20 T cell receptor beta chains below all came from one sample that was sequenced in a study of low-dose radiotherapy and immunotherapy resistance in tumors. Time point given: before trial treatment. Primers used for first-strand cDNA, a TRAV- and TRBV-specific set, covered both alpha and beta chains. Using a constant-region primer together with a V-primer adapter, TCRs were subjected to roughly 18 PCR cycles of amplification. MiXCR, applied by TCRdb to the reads, yields one record per CDR3 protein. The table has tens of thousands of distinct CDR3 sequences, less than 25% seen once. The input for sequencing was PBMCs, taken before treatment. Every receptor here comes from a male donor with prostate cancer.

The table lists this clonotype with many counts. The chain carries TRBV20-1 and TRBJ2-3; 10 bases are shared with TRBD2. Germline V lookup: CDR1 DFQATT, CDR2 SNEGSKA (reference sequence). This CDR3 has 17 residues. V lost 0 bases and J lost 5; bases outside the gene matches: 11. As DNA, the CDR3 is TGCAGTGCTAGAGATAATTGGGCTAGCGGGAGACTAGATACGCAGTATTTT. Its translation: CSARDNWASGRLDTQYF.

This clonotype has a count of ten or more. V usage is TRBV9 and J usage is TRBJ2-2, with 10 bases fitting TRBD2. Germline values: CDR1 SGDLS, CDR2 YYNGEE. The CDR3 runs 16 residues. V lost 0 bases and J lost 5; bases outside the gene matches: 4. Here the CDR3 reads CASSVVAGGGTGELFF. CDR3 DNA: TGTGCCAGCAGCGTAGTAGCGGGAGGCGGGACCGGGGAGCTGTTTTTT.

This clonotype is deemed medium-sized. The V call is TRBV28, the J call TRBJ2-5; D possibly corresponds to TRBD2 (6 bases). Trimming cost V 8 bases and J 7 bases, with 20 bases left between them. Germline CDR1 and CDR2: MDHEN and SYDVKM. The CDR3 contains 14 residues. As DNA, the CDR3 is TGTGCCAGCGATACCTCGCTAGCGCGAGCGACCCAGTACTTC. Amino acids: CASDTSLARATQYF.

At least ten counts were recorded for this clonotype. The J gene is TRBJ2-7, the V gene TRBV20-1; TRBD1 or TRBD2 may be the D gene (6 bases each). CDR1 DFQATT and CDR2 SNEGSKA come from the germline V gene (reference sequence). This CDR3 is 16 amino acids long. The V end was cut by 1 base, the J end by 4 bases, with 20 bases between. The CDR3, as DNA: TGCAGTGCTAGAGCTATCGGTGGGGGGCAGAGGTACGAGCAGTACTTC. This translates into CSARAIGGGQRYEQYF.

The rearrangement uses TRBV2 and TRBJ2-3; a possible D gene is TRBD2 (5 bases). The CDR3 consists of 14 residues. The germline CDR1 and CDR2 sequences are SNHLY and FYNNEI. V lost 3 bases and J lost 1, with 8 bases in between. The CDR3 protein is CASSDQRRTDTQYF. The CDR3, as DNA: TGTGCCAGCAGTGACCAGCGGCGCACAGATACGCAGTATTTT.

This clonotype has a count of ten or more. The genes are TRBV18 and TRBJ1-1; D unclear. Germline V gene data show CDR1 as KGHSH and CDR2 as LQKENI. V was trimmed by 5 bases and J by 4 bases, leaving 14 bases between them. This CDR3 has 14 residues. The CDR3 bases are TGTGCCAGCTCAATAGAGGAATTCGGCACTGAAGCTTTCTTT. This gives the protein CASSIEEFGTEAFF.

This clonotype was observed at least ten times. This rearrangement joins TRBV6-4 to TRBJ2-2; 8 bases align to TRBD2. The CDR3 length is 16 residues. The germline CDR1 and CDR2 sequences are MRHNA and SNTAGT. Trimming cost V 1 base and J 4 bases; bases outside gene matches: 5. CDR3 nucleotides: TGTGCCAGCAGTGACTTACGGGGGGGCCGCACCGGGGAGCTGTTTTTT. It encodes CASSDLRGGRTGELFF.

This clonotype was seen ten or more times. V usage is TRBV10-3 and J usage is TRBJ2-7; D might be TRBD1 (5 bases). The germline CDR1 and CDR2 sequences are ENHRY and SYGVKD. The ends were cut back, 4 bases at V and 6 bases at J, with 10 bases in the middle. The CDR3 contains 12 residues. CDR3 amino acids: CAISGRGSEQYF. CDR3 coding DNA: TGTGCCATCAGTGGTAGGGGTTCCGAGCAGTACTTC.

This clonotype appeared many times. This chain connects TRBV6-2 or TRBV6-3 to TRBJ1-2, with 7 positions matching TRBD1. Per germline, CDR1 MNHEY and CDR2 SVGEGT. There are 15 residues in the CDR3. Unmatched junction bases numbered 8, after V lost 5 bases and J lost 2 bases. The DNA of the CDR3 is TGTGCCAGCAGTGAACCCAGGGGGTCGAACTATGGCTACACCTTC. Translated: CASSEPRGSNYGYTF.

V is TRBV7-2 and J is TRBJ2-6; 7 bases fit TRBD1. The CDR3 has 16 residues. The germline V gene has CDR1 SGHTA and CDR2 FQGNSA. V was pared by 7 bases and J by 0 bases, with 6 bases of the junction left unmatched. The CDR3 here is CASILGQISGANVLTF. The CDR3 DNA sequence: TGTGCCAGCATTCTGGGACAGATCTCTGGGGCCAACGTCCTGACTTTC. Supplemented by reference TRBV7-2 and TRBJ2-6, the full variable domain reads GAGVSQSPSNKVTEKGKDVELRCDPISGHTALYWYRQSLGQGLEFLIYFQGNSAPDKSGLPSDRFSAERTGGSVSTLTIQRTQQEDSAVYLCASILGQISGANVLTFGAGSRLTVL.

This clonotype was seen many times. V and J are TRBV28 and TRBJ2-2, with TRBD2 matching over 8 bases. This CDR3 is 16 amino acids long. CDR1 is MDHEN and CDR2 is SYDVKM in the germline V gene. V dropped 4 bases and J dropped 5; count of bases not matched to a gene: 9. As DNA, the CDR3 is TGTGCCAGCAGTTCCCCGGGAGGGGCGCCTACCGGGGAGCTGTTTTTT. The encoded protein is CASSSPGGAPTGELFF. Complete variable domain (other parts from reference TRBV28 and TRBJ2-2): DVKVTQSSRYLVKRTGEKVFLECVQDMDHENMFWYRQDPGLGLRLIYFSYDVKMKEKGDIPEGYSVSREKKERFSLILESASTNQTSMYLCASSSPGGAPTGELFFGEGSRLTVL.

There are a few counts of this clonotype. The chain is built from TRBV2 and TRBJ2-1; the match to TRBD2 covers 8 bases. Germline V gives CDR1 SNHLY, CDR2 FYNNEI. Trimming at V came to 4 bases and at J to 8 bases, leaving 7 bases not matched to a gene. The CDR3 loop spans 14 amino acids. CDR3 region: CASSVSGSFDEQFF. CDR3 DNA sequence: TGTGCCAGCAGTGTAAGCGGGAGCTTCGATGAGCAGTTCTTC.

As for this clonotype: A far larger clone lies a single base away; this is likely a read error. The chain combines TRBV6-1 with TRBJ2-7; tentative D call: TRBD2 (6 bases). The CDR3 consists of 13 residues. V was cut by 5 bases and J by 7 bases, with 15 bases left in between. Germline V CDR1 and CDR2: MNHNS, SASEGT. CDR3 nucleotides: TGTGCCAGCAGTAAGGAGGGGATAAATGAGCAGTACTTC. Protein sequence: CASSKEGINEQYF.

This clonotype was detected many times. The chain couples TRBV6-1 to TRBJ1-3, with TRBD1 as a possible D gene (5 bases). The germline V gene encodes CDR1 MNHNS and CDR2 SASEGT. The CDR3 extends over 14 amino acids. V was trimmed by 1 base and J by 8 bases, leaving 12 bases between them. Here the CDR3 reads CASSEGRGMDTIYF. The DNA of the CDR3 is TGTGCCAGCAGTGAAGGTCGGGGGATGGACACCATATATTTT.

With respect to this clonotype: This sequence is one base from a far larger clone and is likely a read error. The chain combines TRBV5-6 with TRBJ2-7, with 8 bases lining up with TRBD2. Per the germline V gene, CDR1 is SGHDT and CDR2 is YYEEEE. Losses at the gene ends were 0 bases for V and 7 bases for J; bases not matched to a gene: 12. The CDR3 runs 16 residues. CDR3 nucleotides: TGTGCCAGCAGCTTGGTTGCTAGCGGGCCTTACAATGAGCAGTACTTC. This gives the protein CASSLVASGPYNEQYF.

The chain joins TRBV28 to TRBJ2-5, with D possibly called TRBD1 or TRBD2 (5 bases each). Trimming shortened V by 7 bases and J by 0 bases, and 15 bases separated the two germline ends. Germline assignment: CDR1 MDHEN and CDR2 SYDVKM. The CDR3 spans 15 residues. For the CDR3, the DNA is TGTGCCAGCAAAAACGGGGCATCCTACCAAGAGACCCAGTACTTC. As protein: CASKNGASYQETQYF.

As for this clonotype: A far larger clone differs by one base, so this is likely a read error. The chain recombines TRBV9 with TRBJ2-5, with 8 bases lining up with TRBD2. The CDR3 spans 16 residues. Trimming removed 0 bases from V and 11 bases from J; junction bases left unmatched: 15. Germline V gene data show CDR1 as SGDLS and CDR2 as YYNGEE. CDR3 residues: CASSVGGGGLNNEQYF. The CDR3 DNA sequence: TGTGCCAGCAGCGTAGGGGGCGGGGGGTTGAACAATGAGCAGTACTTC. The variable domain in full, completed from reference TRBV9 and TRBJ2-5, reads DSGVTQTPKHLITATGQRVTLRCSPRSGDLSVYWYQQSLDQGLQFLIQYYNGEERAKGNILERFSAQQFPDLHSELNLSSLELGDSALYFCASSVGGGGLNNEQYFGPGTRLLVL.

This clonotype came up many times. The J gene is TRBJ2-3, the V gene TRBV6-2 or TRBV6-3; D could derive from TRBD1 or TRBD2 (5 bases each). The CDR3 length is 15 residues. Looked up from germline, CDR1 is MNHEY and CDR2 is SVGEGT. Trimming removed 2 bases from V and 4 bases from J, with 13 bases in between. Here the CDR3 reads CASSYAGGYADTQYF. In DNA, the CDR3 is TGTGCCAGCAGTTACGCTGGGGGTTACGCAGATACGCAGTATTTT.

This clonotype was counted many times. The rearrangement links TRBV5-1 to TRBJ2-1, with 16 bases aligning to TRBD2. This CDR3 region has 16 residues. CDR1 is SGHRS and CDR2 is YFSETQ in the germline V gene. The ends lost 2 bases at V and 8 bases at J; junction bases unmatched: 4. CDR3 nucleotide sequence: TGCGCCAGCAGCTTCGAGGGACTAGCGGGAGGGTATGAGCAGTTCTTC. It translates to CASSFEGLAGGYEQFF.

Ten or more counts support this clonotype. The chain is built from TRBV2 and TRBJ2-6, with a weak D call TRBD2 (6 bases). Trimming cost V 3 bases and J 0 bases, with 9 bases left between them. Looked up from germline, CDR1 is SNHLY and CDR2 is FYNNEI. The CDR3 consists of 16 residues. The CDR3 loop reads CASSDIAVSGANVLTF. Here the CDR3 DNA reads TGTGCCAGCAGTGATATAGCGGTCTCTGGGGCCAACGTCCTGACTTTC.